These 24 T cell receptor beta chains came from one sample sequenced in a study of blood T cell repertoires in COVID-19. Data came from immunoSEQ multiplex PCR; TCRdb stores just in-frame clones and leaves some out. The data contain 300,000 to 350,000 clones, over 70% of them singletons. The sample comprised peripheral blood. The receptors shown here come from a man aged 25-45 years with active or convalescent COVID-19.

This chain links TRBV7-2 with TRBJ1-3; no definite D call. Germline V gene sequence: CDR1 SGHTA, CDR2 FQGNSA. The CDR3 length is 15 residues. Trimming removed 2 bases at V and 4 bases at J, with 12 bases between. CDR3 region: CASSLRGLSGNTIYF. In DNA form, the CDR3 reads TGTGCCAGCAGCTTACGTGGCCTCTCCGGAAACACCATATATTTT.

V is TRBV12-3 or TRBV12-4 and J is TRBJ2-5; TRBD1 might be the D (6 bases). CDR3 size: 13 residues. The V gene lost 6 bases and the J gene lost 2 bases, with 10 bases spanning the gap. In DNA form, the CDR3 reads TGTGCCAGCAGCCGTGACAGGCAAGAGACCCAGTACTTC. Residues: CASSRDRQETQYF.

The V call is TRBV12-3 or TRBV12-4, the J call TRBJ1-2; 8 bases align to TRBD1. Losses at the gene ends were 6 bases for V and 4 bases for J; bases not matched to a gene: 4. This CDR3 comprises 13 residues. The DNA for the CDR3 is TGTGCCAGCAGCAGGACAGGGTTCTATGGCTACACCTTC. This sequence encodes CASSRTGFYGYTF.

Points on this clone: The same CDR3 arises from other DNA sequences in this sample as well. The J gene is TRBJ2-1, the V gene TRBV5-1; D might be TRBD2 (5 bases). The V end was cut by 2 bases, the J end by 0 bases, with 6 bases between. Germline V CDR1 and CDR2: SGHRS, YFSETQ. CDR3 size: 14 residues. DNA of the CDR3: TGCGCCAGCAGCTTTGGGAGCTCCTACAATGAGCAGTTCTTC. This codes for CASSFGSSYNEQFF.

V and J are TRBV7-2 and TRBJ1-2; TRBD1 might be the D (5 bases). From germline, CDR1 is SGHTA and CDR2 FQGNSA. V lost 5 bases and J 4 bases, leaving 17 bases between the germline ends. CDR3 length: 15 residues. Here the CDR3 DNA reads TGTGCCAGCAGCCGGGACTGGGTTCTTGGCTATGGCTACACCTTC. Amino acid sequence: CASSRDWVLGYGYTF. Looking up the rest from reference TRBV7-2 and TRBJ1-2 gives the full variable domain: GAGVSQSPSNKVTEKGKDVELRCDPISGHTALYWYRQSLGQGLEFLIYFQGNSAPDKSGLPSDRFSAERTGGSVSTLTIQRTQQEDSAVYLCASSRDWVLGYGYTFGSGTRLTVV.

The genes are TRBV5-6 and TRBJ1-1, with unresolved D. Looked up from germline, CDR1 is SGHDT and CDR2 is YYEEEE. CDR3 length: 13 amino acids. Trimming took off 8 bases at V and 4 bases at J, with 15 bases between the two ends. CDR3 protein: CASHLPEATEAFF. CDR3 DNA: TGTGCCAGTCATTTGCCCGAGGCCACTGAAGCTTTCTTT.

The chain uses TRBV19 and TRBJ1-5; possible D gene TRBD1, 5 bases. CDR1 is LNHDA, CDR2 SQIVND, per germline (reference sequence). Trimming pared 4 bases from V and 7 bases from J, leaving 17 bases between. This CDR3 region has 15 residues. The CDR3: CASSTPARGEQPQHF. DNA for the CDR3: TGTGCCAGTAGTACCCCGGCAAGGGGCGAGCAGCCCCAGCATTTT. The whole variable domain, remainder taken from reference TRBV19 and TRBJ1-5, is DGGITQSPKYLFRKEGQNVTLSCEQNLNHDAMYWYRQDPGQGLRLIYYSQIVNDFQKGDIAEGYSVSREKKESFPLTVTSAQKNPTAFYLCASSTPARGEQPQHFGDGTRLSIL.

The rearrangement joins TRBV9 to TRBJ1-6, with 7 bases matching TRBD1. This CDR3 comprises 14 residues. Germline V lookup: CDR1 SGDLS, CDR2 YYNGEE. The trim removed 3 bases at V and 8 bases at J, leaving 5 bases unmatched. CDR3 coding DNA: TGTGCCAGCAGCGCGACAGGGTTGGATTCACCCCTCCACTTT. Translated, it gives CASSATGLDSPLHF.

CDR3 loop: CASQAEGVNYGYTF. CDR3 nucleotides: TGTGCCTCCCAAGCCGAGGGAGTTAACTATGGCTACACCTTC. This sequence joins TRBV2 and TRBJ1-2; D is unresolved. CDR3 length: 14 residues. Trimming took off 11 bases at V and 1 base at J, with 17 bases between the two ends. Looked up from germline, CDR1 is SNHLY and CDR2 is FYNNEI.

The chain joins TRBV6-6 to TRBJ1-6, with D possibly matching TRBD1 (5 bases). Germline loops: CDR1 MNHNY, CDR2 SVGAGI (reference sequence). The germline V and J ends were trimmed by 7 bases and 10 bases, with 20 bases remaining between them. The CDR3 is 15 residues long. This CDR3 reads CASTPRAGQESPLHF. The CDR3 nucleotides read TGTGCCAGCACCCCCCGGGCAGGGCAGGAGTCACCCCTCCACTTT.

V and J are TRBV6-6 and TRBJ2-3; 10 bases match TRBD1. J was trimmed by 5 bases and V by 8 bases; bases with no gene match: 4. CDR3 length equals 13 residues. CDR1 is MNHNY and CDR2 is SVGAGI in the germline V gene (reference sequence). The CDR3 region has the DNA TGTGCCAGCGGGACAGGGGAAGAAGATACGCAGTATTTT. It encodes CASGTGEEDTQYF.

The chain joins TRBV14 to TRBJ2-3; the match to TRBD2 covers 9 bases. Germline CDR1 is SGHDN and CDR2 is FVKESK. CDR3 size: 14 residues. V shed 3 bases and J 12 bases; nucleotides not matched to a gene: 10. CDR3 bases: TGTGCCAGCAGCCAGGATACCAGCGGGGGGTCACAGTATTTT. It translates to CASSQDTSGGSQYF.

The chain links TRBV9 to TRBJ2-1, with D perhaps TRBD2 (6 bases). Germline lookup yields CDR1 SGDLS and CDR2 YYNGEE. Trimming stripped 0 bases from V and 9 bases from J, with 16 bases between. The CDR3 totals 15 residues. The CDR3 DNA follows: TGTGCCAGCAGCGTAGTAGAGACTAGGTCGAGTGAGCAGTTCTTC. Translation: CASSVVETRSSEQFF. The variable domain in full, with the rest retrieved from reference TRBV9 and TRBJ2-1, is DSGVTQTPKHLITATGQRVTLRCSPRSGDLSVYWYQQSLDQGLQFLIQYYNGEERAKGNILERFSAQQFPDLHSELNLSSLELGDSALYFCASSVVETRSSEQFFGPGTRLTVL.

The chain uses TRBV28 and TRBJ1-2; the match to TRBD1 covers 8 bases. After removal of 6 bases from V and 7 bases from J, the junction contained 16 bases not matched to a gene. CDR1 is MDHEN and CDR2 is SYDVKM in the germline V gene. The CDR3 runs 16 residues. The CDR3 loop reads CASSNTPRQGRRGYTF. The CDR3 DNA follows: TGTGCCAGCAGCAATACCCCCCGACAGGGGCGGCGTGGCTACACCTTC.

The V gene is TRBV6-1, the J gene TRBJ2-7; 8 nucleotides line up with TRBD1. The V segment lost 0 bases and the J segment 2 bases; nucleotides outside the gene matches: 3. Germline V gene data show CDR1 as MNHNS and CDR2 as SASEGT. The CDR3 contains 15 residues. The CDR3 sequence: CASSEADRGTYEQYF. The CDR3 DNA sequence: TGTGCCAGCAGTGAAGCTGACAGGGGTACCTACGAGCAGTACTTC.

V gene TRBV5-1 combines with J gene TRBJ2-7; D remains unclear. Germline V lookup: CDR1 SGHRS, CDR2 YFSETQ. V was cut by 0 bases and J by 3 bases, with 10 bases left in between. The CDR3 loop spans 14 amino acids. CDR3 in DNA: TGCGCCAGCAGCTTGGGAGTGGAGCTCTACGAGCAGTACTTC. Residues: CASSLGVELYEQYF.

V is TRBV6-5 and J is TRBJ1-2; unclear D gene. Germline V gene data show CDR1 as MNHEY and CDR2 as SVGAGI. The CDR3 spans 13 residues. The V end lost 6 bases, the J end lost 5 bases, and 13 bases lay between the germline ends. For the CDR3, the DNA is TGTGCCAGCAGCTATGAGACGGGGTATGGCTACACCTTC. Translation gives CASSYETGYGYTF.

V and J are TRBV11-3 and TRBJ2-2, with D perhaps TRBD1 (5 bases). V lost 0 bases to trimming and J lost 5 bases, with 7 bases between them. CDR3 length: 14 amino acids. Germline loops: CDR1 SGHNT, CDR2 YENEEA. The CDR3 loop reads CASSLETVTGELFF. The DNA of the CDR3 is TGTGCCAGCAGCTTAGAGACAGTGACCGGGGAGCTGTTTTTT. The full variable domain, completed using reference TRBV11-3 and TRBJ2-2, is EAGVVQSPRYKIIEKKQPVAFWCNPISGHNTLYWYLQNLGQGPELLIRYENEEAVDDSQLPKDRFSAERLKGVDSTLKIQPAELGDSAVYLCASSLETVTGELFFGEGSRLTVL.

The rearrangement joins TRBV7-8 to TRBJ1-2, with D hard to call. The CDR3 has 12 residues. Trimming removed 5 bases from V and 8 bases from J, with 12 bases in between. In germline, CDR1 is SGHVS, CDR2 FQNEAQ. Here the CDR3 reads CASSRGSGGYTF. For the CDR3, the DNA is TGTGCCAGCAGCCGGGGTTCGGGAGGCTACACCTTC.

This clone was seen only a few times. This chain uses TRBV6-6 with TRBJ1-6; D is ambiguous. Trimming pared 2 bases from V and 2 bases from J, leaving 10 bases between. Germline V CDR1 and CDR2: MNHNY, SVGAGI (reference sequence). The CDR3 extends over 16 amino acids. DNA of the CDR3: TGTGCCAGCAGTTACGGCAGGCCCACCTATAATTCACCCCTCCACTTT. It specifies CASSYGRPTYNSPLHF.

A single count supports this clone. The V and J genes are TRBV28 and TRBJ1-5; 7 bases are shared with TRBD1. The CDR3 runs 15 residues. Germline V lookup: CDR1 MDHEN, CDR2 SYDVKM. V was pared by 1 base and J by 3 bases, with 3 bases of the junction left unmatched. The chain's CDR3 is CASSLLGTANQPQHF. The CDR3 DNA sequence: TGTGCCAGCAGTTTATTGGGGACAGCCAATCAGCCCCAGCATTTT.

The rearrangement links TRBV18 to TRBJ2-5, with D uncertain. Trimming took off 6 bases at V and 5 bases at J, with 4 bases between the two ends. Per germline, CDR1 KGHSH and CDR2 LQKENI. The length of the CDR3 is 10 residues. This chain's CDR3 is CASSGETQYF. In DNA, the CDR3 is TGTGCCAGCTCCGGGGAGACCCAGTACTTC.

J is TRBJ2-3 and V is TRBV6-2 or TRBV6-3; D uncertain. Trimming pared 4 bases from V and 0 bases from J, leaving 11 bases between. CDR1 is MNHEY and CDR2 is SVGEGT in the germline V gene. This CDR3 comprises 15 residues. The CDR3, as DNA: TGTGCCAGCAGTTTTTCCTTTTCTAGCACAGATACGCAGTATTTT. Encoded protein: CASSFSFSSTDTQYF.

This clone came up once. The rearrangement uses TRBV12-5 and TRBJ2-1; tentatively, D is TRBD1 (5 bases). Germline CDR1 LGHNT, CDR2 FRNRAP. This CDR3 has 12 amino acids. Trimming left V 4 bases short and J 9 bases short, with 10 bases between. The DNA for the CDR3 is TGTGCTAGTGGTTGGGGCTACGGTGAGCAGTTCTTC. This sequence encodes CASGWGYGEQFF.